This record covers a single T cell receptor beta chain. The antigen is not known. The data were produced by immunoSEQ multiplex PCR, yet TCRdb's version contains in-frame clones alone and is incomplete. The sample contains about 59,000 clones, roughly 90% of which appear only once. Unexposed donor CD4+ T cells date from about 2010-2019, before the COVID-19 pandemic. Naive and memory CD4+ T cells came from enriched cryopreserved PBMCs. The data were taken from a study of CD4 T cells in relation to SARS-CoV-2 and coronaviruses. This CDR3 is built from 15 residues. V lost 1 base and J 9 bases, leaving 13 bases between the germline ends. From germline, CDR1 is SGHTA and CDR2 FQGTGA. Findings and limits, study-wide: Compared with monoreactive clones, crossreactive clones showed significantly weaker SARS-CoV-2 expansion.

The TCR was taken from a human donor in good health. The chain has TRBV7-3 and TRBJ1-6; D perhaps matches TRBD1 (5 bases). Material for sequencing was memory CD4+ T cells from PBMCs. The CDR3 spells CASSLISGTGSPLHF. CDR3 DNA: TGTGCCAGCAGCTTAATTTCGGGGACGGGTTCACCCCTCCACTTT.